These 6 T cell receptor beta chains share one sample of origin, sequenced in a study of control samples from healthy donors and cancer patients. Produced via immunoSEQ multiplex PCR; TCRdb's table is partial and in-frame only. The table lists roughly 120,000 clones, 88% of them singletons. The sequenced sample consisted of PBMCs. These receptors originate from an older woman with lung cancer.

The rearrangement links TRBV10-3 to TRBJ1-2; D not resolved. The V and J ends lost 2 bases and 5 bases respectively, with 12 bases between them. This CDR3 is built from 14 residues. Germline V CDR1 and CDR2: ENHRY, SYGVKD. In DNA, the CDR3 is TGTGCCATCAGTGAGGAGCGCAGAAGGTATGGCTACACCTTC. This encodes CAISEERRRYGYTF.

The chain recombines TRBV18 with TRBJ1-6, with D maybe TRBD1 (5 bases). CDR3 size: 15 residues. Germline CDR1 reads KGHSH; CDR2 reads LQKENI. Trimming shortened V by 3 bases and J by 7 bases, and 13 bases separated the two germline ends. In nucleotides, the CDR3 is TGTGCCAGCTCACCGCCCGGGACGCCCAATTCACCCCTCCACTTT. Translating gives CASSPPGTPNSPLHF.

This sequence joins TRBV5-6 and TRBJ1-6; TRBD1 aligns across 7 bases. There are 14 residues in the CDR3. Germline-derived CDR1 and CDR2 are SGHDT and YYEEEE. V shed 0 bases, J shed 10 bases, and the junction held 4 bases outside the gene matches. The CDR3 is CASSLAEGASPLHF. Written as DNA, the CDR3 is TGTGCCAGCAGCTTGGCCGAGGGGGCCTCACCCCTCCACTTT. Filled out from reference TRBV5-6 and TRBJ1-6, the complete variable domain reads DAGVTQSPTHLIKTRGQQVTLRCSPKSGHDTVSWYQQALGQGPQFIFQYYEEEERQRGNFPDRFSGHQFPNYSSELNVNALLLGDSALYLCASSLAEGASPLHFGNGTRLTVT.

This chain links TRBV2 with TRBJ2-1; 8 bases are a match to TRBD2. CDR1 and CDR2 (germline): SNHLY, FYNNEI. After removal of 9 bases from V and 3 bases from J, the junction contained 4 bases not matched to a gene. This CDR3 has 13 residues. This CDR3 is CASRGGYYNEQFF. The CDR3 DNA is TGTGCCAGTCGGGGGGGCTACTACAATGAGCAGTTCTTC.

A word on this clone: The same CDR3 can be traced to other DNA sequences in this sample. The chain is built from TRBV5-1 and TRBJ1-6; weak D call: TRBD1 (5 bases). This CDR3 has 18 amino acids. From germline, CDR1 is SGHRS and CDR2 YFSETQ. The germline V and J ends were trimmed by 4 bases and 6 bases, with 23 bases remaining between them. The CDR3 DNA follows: TGCGCCAGCAGCCCCACGCTAAGGGACCTTAGAAGTAATTCACCCCTCCACTTT. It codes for CASSPTLRDLRSNSPLHF.

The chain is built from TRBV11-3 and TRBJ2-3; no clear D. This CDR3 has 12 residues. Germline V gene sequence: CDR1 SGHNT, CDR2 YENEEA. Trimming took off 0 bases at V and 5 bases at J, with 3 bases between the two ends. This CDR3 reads CASSLEGDTQYF. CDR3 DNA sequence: TGTGCCAGCAGCTTAGAGGGAGATACGCAGTATTTT.